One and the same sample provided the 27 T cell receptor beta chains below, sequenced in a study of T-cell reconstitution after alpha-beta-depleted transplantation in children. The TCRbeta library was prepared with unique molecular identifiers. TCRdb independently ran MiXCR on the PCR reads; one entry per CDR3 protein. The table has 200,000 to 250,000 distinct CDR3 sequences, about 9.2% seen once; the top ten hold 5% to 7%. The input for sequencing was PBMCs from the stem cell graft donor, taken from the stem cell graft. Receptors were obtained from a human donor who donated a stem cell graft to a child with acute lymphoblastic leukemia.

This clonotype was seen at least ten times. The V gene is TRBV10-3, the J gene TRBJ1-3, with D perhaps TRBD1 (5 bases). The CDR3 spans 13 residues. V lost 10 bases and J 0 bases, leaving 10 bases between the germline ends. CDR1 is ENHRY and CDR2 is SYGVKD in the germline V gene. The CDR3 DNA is TGTGCCAGCCGGGGGGTCTCTGGAAACACCATATATTTT. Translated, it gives CASRGVSGNTIYF.

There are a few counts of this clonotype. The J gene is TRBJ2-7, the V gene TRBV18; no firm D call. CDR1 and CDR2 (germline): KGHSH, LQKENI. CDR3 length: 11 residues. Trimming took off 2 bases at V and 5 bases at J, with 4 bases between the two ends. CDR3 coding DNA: TGTGCCAGCTCACCAGGGGACGAGCAGTACTTC. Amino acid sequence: CASSPGDEQYF.

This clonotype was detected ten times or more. In nucleotides, the CDR3 is TGTGCCAGCAGTTATACCTTTCTCACGCAGTATTTT. This encodes CASSYTFLTQYF. This chain connects TRBV28 to TRBJ2-3; D call uncertain. This CDR3 spans 12 amino acids. V was pared by 4 bases and J by 9 bases, with 11 bases between. Germline V gives CDR1 MDHEN, CDR2 SYDVKM.

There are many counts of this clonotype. The CDR3 protein is CSAGRVGVNSPLHF. In DNA form, the CDR3 reads TGCAGTGCTGGTCGCGTCGGGGTGAATTCACCCCTCCACTTT. The J gene is TRBJ1-6, the V gene TRBV20-1; D unresolved. V shed 5 bases and J shed 7 bases, with 15 bases lying between them. CDR1 and CDR2 (germline): DFQATT, SNEGSKA (reference sequence). The CDR3 has 14 amino acids.

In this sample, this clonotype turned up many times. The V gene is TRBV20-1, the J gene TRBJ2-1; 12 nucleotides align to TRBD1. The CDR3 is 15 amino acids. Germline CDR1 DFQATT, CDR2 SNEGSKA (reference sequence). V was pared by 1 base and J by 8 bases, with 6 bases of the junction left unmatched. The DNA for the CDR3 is TGCAGTGCTAGAGCTACCGGGACAGGGGGCCATGAGCAGTTCTTC. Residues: CSARATGTGGHEQFF.

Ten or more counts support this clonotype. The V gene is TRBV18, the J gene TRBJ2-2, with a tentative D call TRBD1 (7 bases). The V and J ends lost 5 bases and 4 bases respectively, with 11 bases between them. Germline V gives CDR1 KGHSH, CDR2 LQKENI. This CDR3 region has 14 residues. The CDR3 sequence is CASSFQGGTGELFF. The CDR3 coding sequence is TGTGCCAGCTCATTCCAGGGGGGCACCGGGGAGCTGTTTTTT.

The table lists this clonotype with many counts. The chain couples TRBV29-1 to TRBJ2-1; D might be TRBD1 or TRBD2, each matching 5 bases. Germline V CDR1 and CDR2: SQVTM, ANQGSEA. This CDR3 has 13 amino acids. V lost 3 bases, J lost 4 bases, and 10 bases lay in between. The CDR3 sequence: CSVDRDGYNEQFF. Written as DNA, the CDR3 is TGCAGCGTTGACCGGGACGGGTACAATGAGCAGTTCTTC.

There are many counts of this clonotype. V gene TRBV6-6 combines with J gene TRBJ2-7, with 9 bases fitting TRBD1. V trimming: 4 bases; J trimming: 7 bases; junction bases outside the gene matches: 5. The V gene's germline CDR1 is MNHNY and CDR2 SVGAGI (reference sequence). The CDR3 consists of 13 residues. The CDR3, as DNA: TGTGCCAGCAGTTTAGGGACAGGGTGGGAGCAGTACTTC. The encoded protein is CASSLGTGWEQYF.

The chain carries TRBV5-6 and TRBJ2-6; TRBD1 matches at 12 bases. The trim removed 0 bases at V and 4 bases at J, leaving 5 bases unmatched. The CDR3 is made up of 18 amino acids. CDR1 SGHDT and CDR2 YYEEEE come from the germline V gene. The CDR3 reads CASSLVGTGGLGANVLTF. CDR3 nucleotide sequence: TGTGCCAGCAGCTTGGTGGGGACAGGGGGCTTGGGGGCCAACGTCCTGACTTTC.

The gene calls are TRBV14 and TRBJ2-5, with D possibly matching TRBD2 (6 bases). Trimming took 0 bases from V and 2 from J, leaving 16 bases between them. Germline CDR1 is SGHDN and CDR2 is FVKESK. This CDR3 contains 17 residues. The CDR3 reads CASSQDWGAGQQETQYF. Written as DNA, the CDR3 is TGTGCCAGCAGCCAAGATTGGGGAGCGGGTCAGCAAGAGACCCAGTACTTC.

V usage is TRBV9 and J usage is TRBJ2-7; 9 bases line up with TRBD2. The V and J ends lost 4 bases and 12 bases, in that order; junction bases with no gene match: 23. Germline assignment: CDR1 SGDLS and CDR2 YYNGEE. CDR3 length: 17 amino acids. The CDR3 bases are TGTGCCAGCAGCCTGGGGCGGAGCGGGGGGCTTTCGTCGCGGCGGTACTTC. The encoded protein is CASSLGRSGGLSSRRYF.

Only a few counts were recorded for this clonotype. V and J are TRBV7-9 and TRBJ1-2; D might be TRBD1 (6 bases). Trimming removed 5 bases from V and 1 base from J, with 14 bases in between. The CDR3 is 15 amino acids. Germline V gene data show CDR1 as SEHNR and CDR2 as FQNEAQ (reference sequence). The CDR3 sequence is CASSTWDNFNYGYTF. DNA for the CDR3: TGTGCCAGCAGCACTTGGGACAATTTTAACTATGGCTACACCTTC.

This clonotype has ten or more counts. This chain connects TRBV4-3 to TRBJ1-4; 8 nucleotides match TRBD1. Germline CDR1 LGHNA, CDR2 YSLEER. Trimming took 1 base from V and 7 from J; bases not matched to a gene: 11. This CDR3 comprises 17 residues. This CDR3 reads CASSQGNTGGPGEKLFF. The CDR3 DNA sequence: TGCGCCAGCAGCCAAGGCAATACAGGGGGTCCAGGTGAAAAACTGTTTTTT.

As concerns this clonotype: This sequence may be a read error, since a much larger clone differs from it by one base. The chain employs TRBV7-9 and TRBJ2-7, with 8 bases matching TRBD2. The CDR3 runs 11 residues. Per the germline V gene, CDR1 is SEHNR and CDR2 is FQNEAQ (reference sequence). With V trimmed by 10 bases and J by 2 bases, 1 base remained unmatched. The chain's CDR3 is CAMGLAYEQYF. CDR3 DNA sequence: TGTGCCATGGGACTAGCCTACGAGCAGTACTTC.

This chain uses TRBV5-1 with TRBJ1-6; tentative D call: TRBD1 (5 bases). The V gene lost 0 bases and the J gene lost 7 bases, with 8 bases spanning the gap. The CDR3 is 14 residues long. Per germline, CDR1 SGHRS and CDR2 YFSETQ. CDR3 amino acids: CASSLDGTNSPLHF. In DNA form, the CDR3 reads TGCGCCAGCAGCTTGGACGGGACCAATTCACCCCTCCACTTT.

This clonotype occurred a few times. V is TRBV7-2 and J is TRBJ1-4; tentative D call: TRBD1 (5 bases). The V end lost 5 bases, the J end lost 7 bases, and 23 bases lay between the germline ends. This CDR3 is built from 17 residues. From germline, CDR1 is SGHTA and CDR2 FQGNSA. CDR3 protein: CASSPAGGTSGAEKLFF. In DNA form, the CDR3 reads TGTGCCAGCAGCCCAGCCGGAGGGACTAGTGGGGCTGAAAAACTGTTTTTT.

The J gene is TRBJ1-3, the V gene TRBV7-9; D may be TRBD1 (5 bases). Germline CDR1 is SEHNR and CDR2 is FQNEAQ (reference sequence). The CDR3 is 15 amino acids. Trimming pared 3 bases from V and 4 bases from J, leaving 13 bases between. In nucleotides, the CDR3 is TGTGCCAGCAGCTTCTCGGGGACGTACGGAAACACCATATATTTT. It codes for CASSFSGTYGNTIYF.

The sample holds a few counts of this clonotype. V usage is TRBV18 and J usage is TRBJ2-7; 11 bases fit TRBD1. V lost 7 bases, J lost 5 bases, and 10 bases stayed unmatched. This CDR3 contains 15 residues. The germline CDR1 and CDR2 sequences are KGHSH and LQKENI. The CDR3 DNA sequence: TGTGCCAGCTTAACCTGGACAGGGGGCAACGACGAGCAGTACTTC. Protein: CASLTWTGGNDEQYF.

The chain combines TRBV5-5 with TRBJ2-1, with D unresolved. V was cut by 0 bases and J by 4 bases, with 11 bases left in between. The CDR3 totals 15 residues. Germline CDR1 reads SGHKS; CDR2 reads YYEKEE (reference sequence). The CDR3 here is CASSLGDLPYNEQFF. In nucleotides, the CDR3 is TGTGCCAGCAGCTTGGGGGATCTACCTTACAATGAGCAGTTCTTC.

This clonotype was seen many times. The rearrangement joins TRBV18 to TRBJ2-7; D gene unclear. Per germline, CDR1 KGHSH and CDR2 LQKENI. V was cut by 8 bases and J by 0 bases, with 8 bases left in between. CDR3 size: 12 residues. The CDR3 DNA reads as TGTGCCAGCAGCTCTGGCTCCTACGAGCAGTACTTC. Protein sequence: CASSSGSYEQYF.

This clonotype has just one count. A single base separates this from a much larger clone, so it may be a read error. The CDR3 protein is CSSSAGTSGGSYNEQFF. CDR3 DNA sequence: TGTTCCAGCAGCGCCGGGACTAGCGGGGGCTCCTACAATGAGCAGTTCTTC. This chain connects TRBV9 to TRBJ2-1; 14 positions match TRBD2. The CDR3 runs 17 residues. Germline V lookup: CDR1 SGDLS, CDR2 YYNGEE.

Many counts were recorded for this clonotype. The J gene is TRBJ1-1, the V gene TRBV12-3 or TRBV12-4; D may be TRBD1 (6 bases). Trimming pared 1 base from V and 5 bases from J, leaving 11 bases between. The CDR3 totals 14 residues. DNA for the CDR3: TGTGCCAGCAGTTTAGAGGGAGGGGGGACTGAAGCTTTCTTT. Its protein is CASSLEGGGTEAFF.

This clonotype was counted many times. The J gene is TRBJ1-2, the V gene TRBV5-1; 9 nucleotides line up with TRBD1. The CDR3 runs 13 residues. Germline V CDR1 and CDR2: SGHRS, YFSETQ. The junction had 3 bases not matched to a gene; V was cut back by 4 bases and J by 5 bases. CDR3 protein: CASSPGTGYGYTF. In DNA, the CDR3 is TGCGCCAGCAGCCCCGGGACAGGGTATGGCTACACCTTC.

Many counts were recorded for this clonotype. CDR3 residues: CSAMDWRNYNEQFF. DNA of the CDR3: TGCAGTGCGATGGACTGGCGGAACTACAATGAGCAGTTCTTC. The chain has TRBV20-1 and TRBJ2-1; possible D gene TRBD2, 5 bases. V lost 6 bases and J 3 bases, leaving 15 bases between the germline ends. CDR3 length: 14 residues. Germline V gives CDR1 DFQATT, CDR2 SNEGSKA (reference sequence).

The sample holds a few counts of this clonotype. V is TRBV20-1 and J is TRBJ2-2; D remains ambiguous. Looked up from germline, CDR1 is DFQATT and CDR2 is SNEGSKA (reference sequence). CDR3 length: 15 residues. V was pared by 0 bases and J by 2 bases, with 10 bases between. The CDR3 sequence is CSARDLRGNTGELFF. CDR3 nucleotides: TGCAGTGCTAGAGATCTACGCGGTAACACCGGGGAGCTGTTTTTT.

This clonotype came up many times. The CDR3 DNA reads as TGTGCCAGCAGCTTAGCGGTGGGGGGCTGGGACACTGAAGCTTTCTTT. Translating it yields CASSLAVGGWDTEAFF. V and J are TRBV7-9 and TRBJ1-1, with D possibly TRBD1 on 6 matching bases. Looked up from germline, CDR1 is SEHNR and CDR2 is FQNEAQ (reference sequence). Trimming left V 0 bases short and J 3 bases short, with 14 bases between. This CDR3 is 16 amino acids long.

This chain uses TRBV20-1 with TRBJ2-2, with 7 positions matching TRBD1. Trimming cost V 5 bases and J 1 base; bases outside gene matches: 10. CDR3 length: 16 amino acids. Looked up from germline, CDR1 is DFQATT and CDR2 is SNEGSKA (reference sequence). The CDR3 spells CSAEKTGTVNTGELFF. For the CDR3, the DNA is TGCAGTGCTGAAAAGACCGGGACAGTGAACACCGGGGAGCTGTTTTTT.